The present entry profiles one T cell receptor beta chain with its context. Trimming cost V 1 base and J 1 base; bases outside gene matches: 4. The CDR3 spans 16 residues. Germline values: CDR1 SGHAT, CDR2 FQNNGV. The sample belongs to a study of Ad26.COV2.S vaccination and SARS-CoV-2 variants. Clones were read by immunoSEQ multiplex PCR, and TCRdb kept only the in-frame ones, dropping some. The data show about 350,000 clones, about 90% seen once. The TCR comes from a human donor who had recovered from COVID-19. The sequencing here drew on peripheral blood, taken after recovery from COVID-19. The V gene is TRBV11-2, the J gene TRBJ2-3; 8 nucleotides match TRBD2. The CDR3 is CASSLGPGGGTDTQYF. CDR3 bases: TGTGCCAGCAGCTTAGGCCCGGGGGGGGGCACAGATACGCAGTATTTT. Drawing the rest from reference TRBV11-2 and TRBJ2-3, the complete variable domain is EAGVAQSPRYKIIEKRQSVAFWCNPISGHATLYWYQQILGQGPKLLIQFQNNGVVDDSQLPKDRFSAERLKGVDSTLKIQPAKLEDSAVYLCASSLGPGGGTDTQYFGPGTRLTVL.